What follows is one T cell receptor beta chain and its context. Its specificity is not known. The sample originates from a study of identical twins. Findings and caveats of the study: The authors drew conclusions from cross-sectional statistical analysis rather than following the same donors.

A single record per CDR3 protein comes from TCRdb applying MiXCR to the 5' RACE reads. The data show 350,000 or so distinct CDR3 sequences, 10% to 15% seen once. The CDR3 runs to 14 residues. The germline CDR1 and CDR2 sequences are SGHVS and FQNEAQ. Trimming cost V 5 bases and J 4 bases, with 15 bases left between them. These same records also appear under a second study, on yellow fever vaccine responses in identical twins.

This chain connects TRBV7-8 to TRBJ2-7; D might be TRBD2 (6 bases). Sequencing was carried out using CD8+ T cells sorted from blood. This TCR was sampled from a woman between 18 and 29 years old in good health. The CDR3 reads CASSKSGSLYEQYV. CDR3 coding DNA: TGTGCCAGCAGCAAGTCCGGGAGCCTGTACGAGCAGTACGTC.